Sequencing of this T cell receptor beta chain was carried out in a study of beta chain features in type 1 diabetes. TCRB transcripts that were expressed got sequenced, as all of the isolated RNA had been reverse transcribed. Assay used: immunoSEQ multiplex PCR; TCRdb lists only in-frame clones, some missing. The data show 850,000 to 900,000 clones, with 15% to 20% seen just once and 0.023% held by the top ten. Concerning this clone: What it recognizes is unknown.

V shed 2 bases and J shed 0 bases, with 10 bases lying between them. The germline V gene encodes CDR1 MNHEY and CDR2 SVGAGI. The CDR3 has 15 amino acids. Whole-study results and caveats: PCR might show a preference for shorter templates, equally across patients and controls.

The source material was naive CD4+ T cells from blood. This sequence joins TRBV6-5 and TRBJ1-2, with unresolved D. The TCR comes from a woman aged 18-29 years in good health. CDR3 region: CASSYDGSPNYGYTF. Written as DNA, the CDR3 is TGTGCCAGCAGTTACGATGGTAGTCCTAACTATGGCTACACCTTC.